Presented here are 30 T cell receptor beta chains from one specimen sequenced in a study of T cell repertoires in cytomegalovirus infection. From the reads, TCRdb called clonotypes with MiXCR, one entry per CDR3 protein. This table has around 450,000 distinct CDR3 sequences, about 11% appearing once. Source material: PBMCs. Receptors were obtained from a human donor in good health (CMV status not recorded). Some clones in this sample may be carry-over from other donors' samples.

The V and J genes are TRBV5-1 and TRBJ2-2; D unclear. V dropped 0 bases and J dropped 6 bases, with 9 bases sitting between them. Germline loops: CDR1 SGHRS, CDR2 YFSETQ. This CDR3 has 14 amino acids. The CDR3 DNA is TGCGCCAGCAGCTTGGGGGCAGTGGCCGGGGAGCTGTTTTTT. Encoded protein: CASSLGAVAGELFF.

The sample holds many counts of this clonotype. The chain employs TRBV19 and TRBJ2-7; TRBD2 is a possible D gene (6 bases). Germline CDR1 LNHDA, CDR2 SQIVND (reference sequence). V was pared by 2 bases and J by 3 bases, with 14 bases between. This CDR3 region has 15 residues. The CDR3 region has the DNA TGTGCCAGTAGTATAAATCCTAGCGCCAACTACGAGCAGTACTTC. This codes for CASSINPSANYEQYF.

Many counts were recorded for this clonotype. The chain has TRBV12-3 or TRBV12-4 and TRBJ1-1, with D perhaps TRBD1 (5 bases). The V end lost 2 bases, the J end lost 3 bases, and 22 bases lay between the germline ends. This CDR3 contains 18 residues. The CDR3: CASSLFWGDTGIYTEAFF. The CDR3 nucleotides are TGTGCCAGCAGTTTATTCTGGGGGGATACCGGGATTTACACTGAAGCTTTCTTT.

This clonotype was picked up a small number of times. This chain connects TRBV2 to TRBJ1-1, with D unclear. The CDR3 consists of 12 residues. The germline gives CDR1 SNHLY, CDR2 FYNNEI. V was trimmed by 8 bases and J by 5 bases, leaving 12 bases between them. In DNA, the CDR3 is TGTGCCAGCGGCCCTTCGAGAACTGAAGCTTTCTTT. It specifies CASGPSRTEAFF.

This clonotype was recorded many times. V gene TRBV7-2 combines with J gene TRBJ2-3, with a tentative D call TRBD2 (6 bases). The CDR3 has 15 amino acids. V lost 3 bases, J lost 2 bases, and 12 bases lay in between. Looked up from germline, CDR1 is SGHTA and CDR2 is FQGNSA. CDR3 protein: CASSFTGVNTDTQYF. The CDR3 region has the DNA TGTGCCAGCAGCTTCACGGGAGTGAACACAGATACGCAGTATTTT.

A few counts support this clonotype. V gene TRBV12-3 or TRBV12-4 combines with J gene TRBJ1-3, with D uncertain. The CDR3 loop spans 16 amino acids. With 7 bases removed from V and 0 bases from J, the gap between germline ends came to 16 bases. For the CDR3, the DNA is TGTGCCAGCAATTGGTTGGGGTCGCTCTCTGGAAACACCATATATTTT. It is translated as CASNWLGSLSGNTIYF.

This clonotype has ten or more counts. V gene TRBV6-2 or TRBV6-3 combines with J gene TRBJ1-2; 10 bases are a match to TRBD1. J was trimmed by 7 bases and V by 5 bases; bases with no gene match: 7. CDR1 and CDR2 from the germline V gene are MNHEY and SVGEGT. The CDR3 loop spans 14 amino acids. This CDR3 is CASSTGTGAFGYTF. CDR3 bases: TGTGCCAGCAGTACCGGGACAGGGGCTTTTGGCTACACCTTC.

The CDR3 DNA reads as TGCAGTGGTCTGGGGGGATCCGAATCGGACGAGCAGTACTTC. Translation: CSGLGGSESDEQYF. The chain joins TRBV20-1 to TRBJ2-7, with D perhaps TRBD2 (6 bases). The germline V and J ends were trimmed by 7 bases and 5 bases, with 21 bases remaining between them. The CDR3 contains 14 residues. Per germline, CDR1 DFQATT and CDR2 SNEGSKA (reference sequence).

This clonotype was seen repeatedly, ten times or more. The CDR3 sequence is CASSSRPRTGRRNQPQHF. The CDR3 DNA reads TGTGCCAGCAGTTCGAGACCTCGGACAGGGAGGCGGAATCAGCCCCAGCATTTT. V and J are TRBV6-1 and TRBJ1-5; 8 nucleotides align to TRBD1. The V gene end was trimmed by 5 bases and the J gene end by 4 bases; junction bases not matched to a gene: 16. Germline CDR1 and CDR2: MNHNS and SASEGT. This CDR3 comprises 18 residues.

This clonotype was counted many times. The chain has TRBV12-3 or TRBV12-4 and TRBJ2-1; 9 bases agree with TRBD1. The V segment lost 4 bases and the J segment 4 bases; nucleotides outside the gene matches: 2. This CDR3 region has 14 residues. Written as DNA, the CDR3 is TGTGCCAGCAGTTGGGGACAGGGTTACAATGAGCAGTTCTTC. This sequence encodes CASSWGQGYNEQFF.

Many counts were recorded for this clonotype. The chain joins TRBV7-9 to TRBJ2-3; the D is unclear. Germline V lookup: CDR1 SEHNR, CDR2 FQNEAQ (reference sequence). V was shortened by 10 bases and J by 6 bases, with 11 bases between the two germline ends. This CDR3 is built from 11 residues. For the CDR3, the DNA is TGTGCCACTACACCGCGGGATACGCAGTATTTT. It specifies CATTPRDTQYF.

The chain has TRBV30 and TRBJ1-6; TRBD1 matches at 7 bases. Trimming cost V 4 bases and J 8 bases; bases outside gene matches: 5. This CDR3 comprises 13 residues. Germline assignment: CDR1 GTSNPN and CDR2 SVGIG (reference sequence). This CDR3 is CAWMAGGYSPLHF. CDR3 DNA: TGTGCCTGGATGGCAGGGGGGTATTCACCCCTCCACTTT. Full variable domain (missing parts from reference TRBV30 and TRBJ1-6): SQTIHQWPATLVQPVGSPLSLECTVEGTSNPNLYWYRQAAGRGLQLLFYSVGIGQISSEVPQNLSASRPQDRQFILSSKKLLLSDSGFYLCAWMAGGYSPLHFGNGTRLTVT.

The table lists this clonotype with many counts. The CDR3 spells CASTPAGWGAYEQYF. CDR3 DNA sequence: TGTGCCAGCACCCCGGCAGGGTGGGGGGCCTACGAGCAGTACTTC. This chain connects TRBV7-2 to TRBJ2-7; D is perhaps TRBD2 (6 bases). V lost 7 bases to trimming and J lost 2 bases, with 18 bases between them. This CDR3 has 15 amino acids. Germline loops: CDR1 SGHTA, CDR2 FQGNSA.

This clonotype has at least ten counts. This chain uses TRBV5-6 with TRBJ1-1, with D maybe TRBD1 (6 bases). The CDR3 runs 15 residues. CDR1 and CDR2 (germline): SGHDT, YYEEEE. Trimming took off 1 base at V and 3 bases at J, with 13 bases between the two ends. This CDR3 is CASSLPGAGDTEAFF. The CDR3 DNA sequence: TGTGCCAGCAGCTTGCCAGGGGCGGGGGACACTGAAGCTTTCTTT.

V gene TRBV12-3 or TRBV12-4 combines with J gene TRBJ2-3; 9 nucleotides agree with TRBD2. The CDR3 is 16 residues long. V shed 6 bases, J shed 3 bases, and the junction held 10 bases outside the gene matches. CDR3 loop: CASSLLLAGETDTQYF. As DNA, the CDR3 is TGTGCCAGCAGCTTACTACTAGCGGGCGAAACAGATACGCAGTATTTT.

This chain joins TRBV20-1 and TRBJ2-3, with 7 bases that match TRBD1. Trimming took 7 bases from V and 4 from J; bases not matched to a gene: 5. CDR3 size: 12 residues. Germline CDR1 DFQATT, CDR2 SNEGSKA (reference sequence). The CDR3 nucleotides read TGCAGTGGAGGACAGGACGCAGATACGCAGTATTTT. Protein sequence: CSGGQDADTQYF.

The chain joins TRBV5-1 to TRBJ1-1; D possibly corresponds to TRBD1 (5 bases). CDR3 length: 15 residues. V lost 4 bases and J 1 base, leaving 14 bases between the germline ends. Germline assignment: CDR1 SGHRS and CDR2 YFSETQ. CDR3 loop: CASSAGGGANTEAFF. CDR3 coding DNA: TGCGCCAGCAGCGCTGGGGGAGGAGCGAACACTGAAGCTTTCTTT.

In this sample, this clonotype turned up many times. V and J are TRBV28 and TRBJ2-1; 14 positions agree with TRBD2. V shed 4 bases and J 7 bases; nucleotides not matched to a gene: 18. From germline, CDR1 is MDHEN and CDR2 SYDVKM. There are 20 residues in the CDR3. The CDR3 bases are TGTGCCAGCAGTTCCGATCCGGGACTAGCGGGAGTTAACTCTTGGAATGAGCAGTTCTTC. This codes for CASSSDPGLAGVNSWNEQFF.

This clonotype turned up a few times. The chain combines TRBV7-2 with TRBJ2-1; D may be TRBD2 (5 bases). Trimming stripped 5 bases from V and 6 bases from J, with 14 bases between. This CDR3 spans 14 amino acids. Germline CDR1 reads SGHTA; CDR2 reads FQGNSA. For the CDR3, the DNA is TGTGCCAGCAGCCCAGGAACTAGATTCAATGAGCAGTTCTTC. This gives the protein CASSPGTRFNEQFF.

This clonotype showed up many times. The chain links TRBV11-2 to TRBJ1-1; 7 bases are shared with TRBD1. This CDR3 comprises 11 residues. The J segment lost 5 bases and the V segment lost 11 bases, leaving 5 bases of the junction unmatched. The germline CDR1 and CDR2 sequences are SGHAT and FQNNGV. Here the CDR3 DNA reads TGTGCCGACAGGGAAAGGACTGAAGCTTTCTTT. It translates to CADRERTEAFF.

In its sample, this clonotype was seen many times. For the CDR3, the DNA is TGTGCCATCGGACCTCAAGGGGAGACCCAGTACTTC. Amino acids: CAIGPQGETQYF. The chain joins TRBV10-3 to TRBJ2-5; D unresolved. Germline V gene lookup returns CDR1 ENHRY and CDR2 SYGVKD. V was cut by 8 bases and J by 5 bases, with 12 bases left in between. The CDR3 consists of 12 residues.

Comment on this clonotype: This may stem from a read error, because a much larger clone lies one nucleotide away. The rearrangement uses TRBV7-4 and TRBJ1-2; TRBD1 might be the D (6 bases). The CDR3 totals 15 residues. With 3 bases removed from V and 5 bases from J, the gap between germline ends came to 16 bases. CDR1 is SGHVT and CDR2 is SQSDAQ in the germline V gene. DNA of the CDR3: TGTGCCAGCAGCTTTGCAAACAGGGAGTCATATGGCTACACCTTC. This translates into CASSFANRESYGYTF. The full variable domain, completed using reference TRBV7-4 and TRBJ1-2, is GAGVSQSPRYKVAKRGRDVALRCDSISGHVTLYWYRQTLGQGSEVLTYSQSDAQRDKSGRPSGRFSAERPERSVSTLKIQRTEQGDSAVYLCASSFANRESYGYTFGSGTRLTVV.

The chain is built from TRBV6-6 and TRBJ2-6; weak D call: TRBD1 (5 bases). Between the trimmed V and J ends, which lost 7 bases and 0 bases, there was a span of 16 bases. CDR1 MNHNY and CDR2 SVGAGI come from the germline V gene (reference sequence). The CDR3 contains 17 residues. The CDR3 coding sequence is TGTGCCAGCACCAAACCACAAGACAGCTCTGGGGCCAACGTCCTGACTTTC. Translated: CASTKPQDSSGANVLTF.

This clonotype was counted ten times or more. The chain has TRBV10-3 and TRBJ1-1; D possibly corresponds to TRBD1 (5 bases). The V end was cut by 3 bases, the J end by 3 bases, with 14 bases between. The CDR3 consists of 15 residues. Germline values: CDR1 ENHRY, CDR2 SYGVKD. The CDR3 protein is CAISDSPPGDTEAFF. CDR3 DNA sequence: TGTGCCATCAGTGACTCCCCCCCGGGGGACACTGAAGCTTTCTTT.

This clonotype occurred many times. The chain has TRBV7-6 and TRBJ1-1, with TRBD1 identical over 8 bases. Germline trimming cut 1 base from V and 9 bases from J; bases unmatched to any gene: 4. Germline V gene sequence: CDR1 SGHVS, CDR2 FNYEAQ. This CDR3 region has 13 residues. The CDR3 DNA sequence: TGTGCCAGCAGCTTAGGTGGGACAGGAAAAGCTTTCTTT. It codes for CASSLGGTGKAFF.

This clonotype was found many times. The chain has TRBV11-2 and TRBJ2-3; D perhaps matches TRBD2 (6 bases). Germline CDR1 is SGHAT and CDR2 is FQNNGV. This CDR3 has 15 residues. The ends were cut back, 3 bases at V and 4 bases at J, with 14 bases in the middle. The CDR3 DNA sequence: TGTGCCAGCAGCTTCTTAGCGGCAAGGGCAGATACGCAGTATTTT. Translating it yields CASSFLAARADTQYF.

This clonotype was found many times. This chain connects TRBV12-3 or TRBV12-4 to TRBJ1-3; tentative D call: TRBD1 (5 bases). The CDR3 extends over 14 amino acids. V lost 7 bases and J lost 3, with 13 bases in between. The CDR3 reads CASTPTGGGNTIYF. The CDR3 DNA follows: TGTGCCAGCACCCCCACCGGGGGTGGAAACACCATATATTTT.

This clonotype showed up many times. V usage is TRBV10-3 and J usage is TRBJ2-2, with TRBD1 as a possible D gene (5 bases). This CDR3 comprises 13 residues. Per the germline V gene, CDR1 is ENHRY and CDR2 is SYGVKD. The V gene lost 6 bases and the J gene lost 6 bases, with 11 bases spanning the gap. CDR3 protein: CAIRSPTAGELFF. The CDR3 DNA reads TGTGCCATCAGGAGCCCGACAGCCGGGGAGCTGTTTTTT.

This clonotype occurred many times. This rearrangement joins TRBV7-2 to TRBJ2-3; the match to TRBD1 covers 9 bases. V was pared by 6 bases and J by 3 bases, with 7 bases of the junction left unmatched. The CDR3 runs 15 residues. CDR1 is SGHTA and CDR2 is FQGNSA in the germline V gene. CDR3 region: CASRDGQGRTDTQYF. The DNA of the CDR3 is TGTGCCAGCAGGGACGGACAGGGGAGGACAGATACGCAGTATTTT.

This clonotype was observed once. The V and J genes are TRBV20-1 and TRBJ1-2, with D possibly being TRBD1 (5 bases). The CDR3 length is 11 residues. V was pared by 2 bases and J by 13 bases, with 14 bases between. In germline, CDR1 is DFQATT, CDR2 SNEGSKA (reference sequence). CDR3 coding DNA: TGCAGTGCTAGAACCGGGACCGGGAGCACCTTC. It translates to CSARTGTGSTF.